This T cell receptor beta chain came from a study of T cells after yellow fever vaccination. About the research overall: Fractions of low cell number were prepared using SMART-Seq v4 Ultra Low Input. Findings of the study overall: After the booster, 95% to 98% of CD4 and more than 75% of CD8 primary-response clones were re-detected.

As for this clonotype: The antigen is undetermined.

TCRdb reprocessed the 5' RACE reads via MiXCR and lists one record per CDR3 protein. The data hold roughly 99,000 distinct CDR3 sequences, with less than 6% observed a single time. The sequence was collected from a man aged 18 to 30 who received the YFV17D yellow fever vaccine. The input for sequencing was CD8+ T cells sorted from PBMCs, taken 10 days after the yellow fever booster vaccination.

The CDR3 nucleotides read TGTGCCAGTGCCCCCGAGGGGGCGCGAGATGAGCAGTTCTTC. It encodes CASAPEGARDEQFF. The chain recombines TRBV19 with TRBJ2-1; 7 bases match TRBD1. The CDR3 has 14 residues. CDR1 and CDR2 from the germline V gene are LNHDA and SQIVND (reference sequence). Trimming removed 8 bases from V and 8 bases from J; junction bases left unmatched: 12.